These 8 T cell receptor beta chains were all obtained from the same sample, sequenced in a study of T cell clonality in common variable immunodeficiency. TCRdb keeps only in-frame clones here, not all; method: immunoSEQ multiplex PCR. The specimen has approximately 50,000 clones, none found just once. The sample was peripheral blood mononuclear cells. These receptors were taken from a person aged 18-69 years in good health.

This clone came up a few times. The read ends 3 residues before the CDR3 terminus; that terminus is restored from the germline J gene. V usage is TRBV29-1 and J usage is TRBJ2-3, with TRBD2 matching over 12 bases. The length of the CDR3 is 14 residues. From germline, CDR1 is SQVTM and CDR2 ANQGSEA. The DNA read from the CDR3 is TGCAGCGTTGGTCCTAGCGGGGGGGAAGAGACG. Translation gives CSVGPSGGEET. The full CDR3 is CSVGPSGGEETQYF.

This clone showed up many times. Read sequence stops 3 residues before the CDR3 end, and the germline J gene provides the missing end. The J gene is TRBJ2-7, the V gene TRBV7-6; tentative D call: TRBD1 (5 bases). The CDR3 has 15 residues. The V gene's germline CDR1 is SGHVS and CDR2 FNYEAQ. V was cut by 1 base and J by 3 bases, with 13 bases left in between. CDR3 DNA, as far as it was read: TGTGCCAGCAGCTTAGAGCGACAGTACCTCTACGAG. As protein: CASSLERQYLYE. The entire CDR3 sequence reads CASSLERQYLYEQYF.

There are many counts of this clone. The read halts 3 residues ahead of the CDR3 end, with the missing end drawn from the germline J gene. The genes are TRBV20-1 and TRBJ2-1; 7 bases agree with TRBD1. J was trimmed by 4 bases and V by 6 bases; bases with no gene match: 6. CDR1 and CDR2 from the germline V gene are DFQATT and SNEGSKA (reference sequence). The CDR3 has 13 residues. Here the CDR3 reads CSAAGTAYNEQFF. CDR3 DNA (partial): TGCAGTGCCGCCGGGACAGCATACAATGAG.

This clone was counted a few times. The read comes to an end 3 residues before the CDR3 does, leaving the germline J gene to fill in the end. The chain is built from TRBV7-3 and TRBJ2-2; 9 bases are shared with TRBD1. The ends lost 6 bases at V and 5 bases at J; junction bases unmatched: 10. The V gene's germline CDR1 is SGHTA and CDR2 FQGTGA. The CDR3 is made up of 16 amino acids. The CDR3 protein is CASSPPGQGETGELFF. CDR3 DNA, as far as it was read: TGTGCCAGCAGTCCGCCGGGACAGGGAGAAACCGGGGAG.

This clone was counted ten times or more. The sequenced part of the CDR3 DNA is TGTGCCAGCACGGTTCGCCACTACAATGAG. Its translation: CASTVRHYNE. In full, the CDR3 reads CASTVRHYNEQFF. The rearrangement uses TRBV5-6 and TRBJ2-1; no reliable D call. The CDR3 goes on 3 residues after the read ends, and that part is filled in from the germline J gene. V was shortened by 6 bases and J by 3 bases, with 10 bases between the two germline ends. CDR3 size: 13 residues. Germline assignment: CDR1 SGHDT and CDR2 YYEEEE.

This clone was seen many times. CDR3 in amino acids: CSVSENLNEQFF. The sequenced CDR3 bases are TGCAGCGTTAGCGAGAACCTCAATGAG. This chain connects TRBV29-1 to TRBJ2-1; D is unclear. The sequence runs out 3 residues before the end of the CDR3; the remainder is reconstructed from the germline J gene. Germline V gene sequence: CDR1 SQVTM, CDR2 ANQGSEA. This CDR3 spans 12 amino acids. Trimming stripped 5 bases from V and 6 bases from J, with 11 bases between.

This clone showed up many times. The CDR3 end is not reached by the read, which stops 3 residues before it; the germline J gene fills it in. This chain links TRBV30 with TRBJ2-6, with D possibly matching TRBD1 (6 bases). The CDR3 loop spans 16 amino acids. V lost 4 bases and J lost 0, with 13 bases in between. Germline CDR1 and CDR2: GTSNPN and SVGIG (reference sequence). The part of the CDR3 DNA that was read is TGTGCCTGGACCCCTGGGGACATCTCTGGGGCCAACGTC. Residues: CAWTPGDISGANV. The complete CDR3 protein is CAWTPGDISGANVLTF.

Details on this clone: The DNA ends 3 residues before the CDR3 does, and the rest of the CDR3 is filled in from the germline J gene. The chain carries TRBV7-9 and TRBJ2-1; 10 nucleotides align to TRBD2. The germline V gene encodes CDR1 SEHNR and CDR2 FQNEAQ (reference sequence). The CDR3 totals 15 residues. The junction had 5 bases not matched to a gene; V was cut back by 3 bases and J by 6 bases. The CDR3 here is CASSFLAGDVNEQFF. The sequenced CDR3 bases are TGTGCCAGCAGCTTCCTAGCGGGGGATGTCAATGAG.